The next 15 T cell receptor beta chains were all read from a single sample in a study of control samples from healthy donors and cancer patients. The repertoire was sequenced with immunoSEQ multiplex PCR; TCRdb's copy has only in-frame clones and lacks some. The sample lists roughly 100,000 clones, just over 85% occurring once. The specimen was blood. Receptors originate from a man aged 25-45 years in good health.

The chain employs TRBV15 and TRBJ2-3; a weak D match, TRBD2 (5 bases). The V end was cut by 3 bases, the J end by 0 bases, with 16 bases between. CDR1 is LNHNV, CDR2 YYDKDF, per germline (reference sequence). The CDR3 has 17 residues. In DNA, the CDR3 is TGTGCCACCAGCAGTATGGCGGACTTTCCTAGCACAGATACGCAGTATTTT. This sequence encodes CATSSMADFPSTDTQYF.

The gene calls are TRBV30 and TRBJ1-2, with D maybe TRBD1 (5 bases). Trimming took off 6 bases at V and 5 bases at J, with 16 bases between the two ends. This CDR3 region has 13 residues. The V gene's germline CDR1 is GTSNPN and CDR2 SVGIG (reference sequence). CDR3 sequence: CACARDFPYGYTF. In nucleotides, the CDR3 is TGTGCCTGCGCCCGGGACTTCCCATATGGCTACACCTTC.

This chain joins TRBV30 and TRBJ2-3; 12 positions match TRBD2. Per the germline V gene, CDR1 is GTSNPN and CDR2 is SVGIG (reference sequence). The length of the CDR3 is 14 residues. V lost 8 bases, J lost 1 base, and 4 bases stayed unmatched. The CDR3 loop is CATSSGRGTDTQYF. CDR3 DNA: TGTGCCACTTCTAGCGGGAGGGGCACAGATACGCAGTATTTT.

This clone appeared once. The chain is built from TRBV1 and TRBJ1-1; TRBD1, the D gene given by the table, was not confirmed from the DNA. TRBV1 is listed as a pseudogene. The CDR3 consists of 15 residues. The CDR3: CTSSQEPGKGSEAFF. The CDR3 region has the DNA TGCACCAGCAGCCAAGAACCAGGGAAAGGCTCTGAAGCTTTCTTT.

The rearrangement links TRBV7-9 to TRBJ1-1, with no clear D. This CDR3 is built from 12 residues. Trimming stripped 7 bases from V and 1 base from J, with 7 bases between. Germline loops: CDR1 SEHNR, CDR2 FQNEAQ (reference sequence). In DNA form, the CDR3 reads TGTGCCAGCAACGACCGGAACACTGAAGCTTTCTTT. This codes for CASNDRNTEAFF. Drawing the rest from reference TRBV7-9 and TRBJ1-1, the complete variable domain is DTGVSQNPRHKITKRGQNVTFRCDPISEHNRLYWYRQTLGQGPEFLTYFQNEAQLEKSRLLSDRFSAERPKGSFSTLEIQRTEQGDSAMYLCASNDRNTEAFFGQGTRLTVV.

The chain joins TRBV27 to TRBJ2-1; no reliable D call. The germline V gene has CDR1 MNHEY and CDR2 SMNVEV (reference sequence). The V and J ends lost 0 bases and 5 bases respectively, with 11 bases between them. The CDR3 spans 15 residues. This CDR3 reads CASSLSNYLDNEQFF. The DNA of the CDR3 is TGTGCCAGCAGTTTATCGAACTACTTAGACAATGAGCAGTTCTTC.

V gene TRBV5-1 combines with J gene TRBJ2-2; no clear D. V was cut by 4 bases and J by 0 bases, with 13 bases left in between. Germline assignment: CDR1 SGHRS and CDR2 YFSETQ. CDR3 length: 16 residues. CDR3 nucleotide sequence: TGCGCCAGCAGCCCCGAGATTACAGCGAACACCGGGGAGCTGTTTTTT. Translating gives CASSPEITANTGELFF.

This chain connects TRBV5-1 to TRBJ2-6; 7 bases line up with TRBD2. The V gene end was trimmed by 0 bases and the J gene end by 0 bases; junction bases not matched to a gene: 6. The CDR3 consists of 18 residues. CDR1 and CDR2 from the germline V gene are SGHRS and YFSETQ. The CDR3 is CASSLVGGRASGANVLTF. Written as DNA, the CDR3 is TGCGCCAGCAGCTTGGTGGGTGGGAGGGCCTCTGGGGCCAACGTCCTGACTTTC.

The V and J genes are TRBV28 and TRBJ1-6; D is ambiguous. The CDR3 spans 12 residues. Germline values: CDR1 MDHEN, CDR2 SYDVKM. V lost 2 bases and J 6 bases, leaving 2 bases between the germline ends. The CDR3 region has the DNA TGTGCCAGCAGTTTAGCTAATTCACCCCTCCACTTT. It yields the protein CASSLANSPLHF.

The rearrangement uses TRBV6-2 or TRBV6-3 and TRBJ2-7; D remains ambiguous. From germline, CDR1 is MNHEY and CDR2 SVGEGT. The CDR3 sequence is 12 residues long. Deletions cut 5 bases from V and 4 bases from J, with 9 bases between. Here the CDR3 DNA reads TGTGCCAGCAGTACCGTTCGTTACGAGCAGTACTTC. Amino acids: CASSTVRYEQYF.

This rearrangement joins TRBV4-1 to TRBJ2-7, with 9 nucleotides matching TRBD1. The ends lost 0 bases at V and 4 bases at J; junction bases unmatched: 10. The CDR3 is 17 residues long. CDR1 and CDR2 (germline): MGHRA, YSYEKL. CDR3 residues: CASSQDPGQGFSYEQYF. The CDR3 coding sequence is TGCGCCAGCAGCCAAGATCCTGGACAGGGGTTCTCATACGAGCAGTACTTC.

The V gene is TRBV14, the J gene TRBJ2-7; TRBD2 aligns across 11 bases. V gave up 6 bases and J gave up 7 bases; unmatched junction bases: 8. Germline V lookup: CDR1 SGHDN, CDR2 FVKESK. The CDR3 loop spans 14 amino acids. Here the CDR3 DNA reads TGTGCCAGCAGTCTAACTAGCGGGAGCCGGGAGCAGTACTTC. It codes for CASSLTSGSREQYF.

As concerns this clone: This sample also contains other DNA sequences that code for the same CDR3. This chain connects TRBV7-8 to TRBJ1-2, with no clear D. V dropped 4 bases and J dropped 0 bases, with 24 bases sitting between them. CDR3 length: 19 amino acids. Germline values: CDR1 SGHVS, CDR2 FQNEAQ. CDR3 amino acids: CASSSREGDSLQPNYGYTF. Here the CDR3 DNA reads TGTGCCAGCAGCTCTAGGGAGGGAGACTCTCTCCAACCTAACTATGGCTACACCTTC.

In this sample, this clone turned up once. V usage is TRBV24-1 and J usage is TRBJ2-1, with 11 nucleotides matching TRBD2. Germline lookup yields CDR1 KGHDR and CDR2 SFDVKD. The CDR3 is 16 residues long. J gave up 3 bases and V 4 bases, and 4 bases lay outside the gene matches. CDR3 protein: CATSDPGLAGYNEQFF. CDR3 DNA sequence: TGTGCCACCAGTGACCCTGGACTAGCGGGCTACAATGAGCAGTTCTTC.

V usage is TRBV6-6 and J usage is TRBJ2-7, with TRBD2 identical over 8 bases. Germline-derived CDR1 and CDR2 are MNHNY and SVGAGI (reference sequence). This CDR3 is built from 15 residues. V shed 4 bases, J shed 3 bases, and the junction held 8 bases outside the gene matches. Here the CDR3 DNA reads TGTGCCAGCAGTTCCCCGGGACTAGGCAACTACGAGCAGTACTTC. The encoded protein is CASSSPGLGNYEQYF.